This TCR beta chain was sequenced in a study of blood T cell repertoires in COVID-19. Study in general: COVID-19 samples, acute and convalescent, were from the United States, Italy and Spain. From T cells, B-cell-depleted T cells, or PBMCs came the material, which was cDNA or gDNA.

V shed 5 bases and J shed 9 bases, with 17 bases lying between them. Germline CDR1 and CDR2: SGHTA and FQGNSA. CDR3 length: 14 amino acids. This clone was detected only once. Source study methods: The assay estimated nucleated cells by amplifying reference gene primers. Assay used: immunoSEQ multiplex PCR; TCRdb lists only in-frame clones, some missing. V, J and clone size are taken as reported in that table, and D and trimming were inferred from the DNA itself. Of about 210,000 clones in the sample, 80% were seen once. The receptor's source is a human donor in a cohort sampled during active COVID-19. The sample comprised peripheral blood. The genes are TRBV7-2 and TRBJ2-1; D perhaps matches TRBD2 (5 bases). The DNA of the CDR3 is TGTGCCAGCAGCCCGGGGAGAGGGATCGGTGAGCAGTTCTTC. Translated, it gives CASSPGRGIGEQFF.